This section outlines one T cell receptor beta chain sequence together with its context. Its antigen is currently unknown. This sample was included in a study of T cell responses to AZD1222 COVID-19 vaccine. The study, taken as a whole, reports: There were mostly white British donors and more females than males, and clonal diversity was possibly underestimated. Spike-specific TCR breadth and depth rose after two AZD1222 doses. Spike as a whole was targeted by vaccine-associated CD4 TCRs, dominant at 160-218 and 743-854.

Method: immunoSEQ multiplex PCR; TCRdb's copy keeps in-frame clones and lacks some. The repertoire holds roughly 170,000 clones, with roughly 88% as singletons. The starting material was peripheral blood, obtained on day 0 of AZD1222 vaccination. The receptor comes from an adult in good health.

The CDR3 nucleotides are TGTGCCAGCAGTGAACAGGGGGCGAGAACTAATGAAAAACTGTTTTTT. Protein product: CASSEQGARTNEKLFF. The V and J genes are TRBV25-1 and TRBJ1-4, with 8 nucleotides matching TRBD1. From germline, CDR1 is MGHDK and CDR2 SYGVNS. With V trimmed by 2 bases and J by 1 base, 3 bases remained unmatched. This CDR3 is 16 amino acids long.